These T cell receptor beta chains were read from a single sample in a study of blood T cell repertoires in COVID-19. Only in-frame clones appear in the TCRdb table, and some are missing; sequencing was by immunoSEQ multiplex PCR. The table includes 240,000 or so clones, 86% detected once. The source material was PBMCs or T cells enriched from blood (not recorded which). These receptors came from a woman aged 45-59 years who had recovered from COVID-19. The CDR3 runs from the conserved cysteine through the conserved F or W. D genes are given only for firm matches. Only part of the rows carry a size: once, few, many, or a class if the clone is expanded.

D	V	length	size	J	CDR3	DNA
.	TRBV7-9	13	.	TRBJ1-2	CAVWGGAVRGYTF	TGTGCCGTGTGGGGGGGCGCCGTAAGGGGCTACACCTTC
.	TRBV7-2	15	.	TRBJ1-1	CASSLVRVGNTEAFF	TGTGCCAGCAGCTTAGTCAGGGTAGGGAACACTGAAGCTTTCTTT
.	TRBV28	12	.	TRBJ1-2	CASSLRRDGYTF	TGTGCCAGCAGTTTACGGAGGGACGGCTACACCTTC
TRBD1	TRBV19	15	.	TRBJ2-7	CASSITGTGEYEQYF	TGTGCCAGTAGTATAACCGGGACAGGGGAATACGAGCAGTACTTC
.	TRBV7-8	14	.	TRBJ1-1	CASSLGLLNTEAFF	TGTGCCAGCAGCTTAGGACTCCTGAACACTGAAGCTTTCTTT
.	TRBV7-8	12	.	TRBJ2-5	CASLDGQETQYF	TGTGCCAGTCTAGACGGTCAAGAGACCCAGTACTTC
TRBD1	TRBV28	15	.	TRBJ1-4	CASSTRQGLNEKLFF	TGTGCCAGCAGTACTAGACAGGGCTTGAATGAAAAACTGTTTTTT
.	TRBV7-2	13	.	TRBJ2-7	CASSLTKFYEQYF	TGTGCCAGCAGCTTGACTAAATTCTACGAGCAGTACTTC
TRBD1	TRBV5-1	16	few	TRBJ1-1	CASSFNTGTGNTEAFF	TGCGCCAGCAGCTTTAACACCGGGACAGGGAACACTGAAGCTTTCTTT
.	TRBV21-1	16	.	TRBJ2-5	CASSTWTSGSQETQYF	TGTGCCAGCAGCACATGGACTAGCGGGAGCCAAGAGACCCAGTACTTC
TRBD1	TRBV6-5	15	.	TRBJ1-2	CASSMGQGIDYGYTF	TGTGCCAGCAGCATGGGACAGGGGATAGACTATGGCTACACCTTC
.	TRBV27	15	.	TRBJ2-7	CASSEQGGTRWEQYF	TGTGCCAGCAGCGAACAAGGCGGAACTAGATGGGAGCAGTACTTC
.	TRBV9	14	.	TRBJ2-7	CASSVGGLDYEQYF	TGTGCCAGCAGCGTAGGCGGGCTGGACTACGAGCAGTACTTC
.	TRBV2	19	.	TRBJ1-6	CASSIQGTRLSSYNSPLHF	TGTGCCAGCAGTATCCAGGGGACGCGATTGAGCTCCTATAATTCACCCCTCCACTTT
.	TRBV21-1	10	.	TRBJ2-7	CASSLVARDF	TGTGCCAGCTCTCTGGTGGCTCGGGACTTC
TRBD1	TRBV4-2	14	few	TRBJ2-7	CASSPTGEIYEQYF	TGTGCCAGCAGCCCTACAGGGGAAATCTACGAGCAGTACTTC
TRBD2	TRBV9	16	.	TRBJ2-2	CASSVVGLAGSGELFF	TGTGCCAGCAGCGTCGTAGGACTAGCGGGATCGGGGGAGCTGTTTTTT
TRBD1	TRBV2	17	.	TRBJ1-1	CATLGTAPALLNTEAFF	TGTGCCACCCTGGGGACAGCCCCCGCGTTATTGAACACTGAAGCTTTCTTT
.	TRBV7-3	12	.	TRBJ2-3	CASSFDSDTQYF	TGTGCCAGCAGCTTTGACTCAGATACGCAGTATTTT
.	TRBV27	14	once	TRBJ2-3	CASSLIWGGDTQYF	TGTGCCAGCAGTTTAATTTGGGGCGGCGATACGCAGTATTTT
.	TRBV7-9	14	.	TRBJ2-3	CASSHRGSTDTQYF	TGTGCCAGCAGCCACCGGGGGAGCACAGATACGCAGTATTTT
.	TRBV2	14	.	TRBJ1-1	CASRAGPMAREAFF	TGTGCCAGCAGGGCGGGACCTATGGCCCGGGAAGCTTTCTTT